This TCR beta chain was obtained from a study of post-analysis software for immune sequencing data. General study findings and limits: Compared with controls, patients showed significantly lower normalized Chao1 diversity. In patients, TRBV5-6, TRBV5-1 and TRBV20-1 belonged to several TRBV segments found more frequently than in controls.

Note on this clonotype: Its cognate antigen is unknown.

V lost 0 bases, J lost 4 bases, and 12 bases lay in between. Looked up from germline, CDR1 is MNHEY and CDR2 is SVGAGI. The CDR3 consists of 15 residues. Prepared libraries of TCR beta cDNA carried unique molecular identifiers. Each batch of about 0.95 to 10 million T cells produced roughly 0.5 million cDNA molecules. MiXCR was run by TCRdb on the PCR reads, yielding one entry per CDR3 protein. The top ten hold around 0.56% of the sample, which has over 700,000 distinct CDR3 sequences, 25% to 30% seen once. Sequencing was done on a sample of blood. This receptor was obtained from a girl under 18 with multiple sclerosis. The chain recombines TRBV6-5 with TRBJ1-1; D unclear. CDR3 bases: TGTGCCAGCAGTTACTCGAATTCCGTGGGCACTGAAGCTTTCTTT. It specifies CASSYSNSVGTEAFF.